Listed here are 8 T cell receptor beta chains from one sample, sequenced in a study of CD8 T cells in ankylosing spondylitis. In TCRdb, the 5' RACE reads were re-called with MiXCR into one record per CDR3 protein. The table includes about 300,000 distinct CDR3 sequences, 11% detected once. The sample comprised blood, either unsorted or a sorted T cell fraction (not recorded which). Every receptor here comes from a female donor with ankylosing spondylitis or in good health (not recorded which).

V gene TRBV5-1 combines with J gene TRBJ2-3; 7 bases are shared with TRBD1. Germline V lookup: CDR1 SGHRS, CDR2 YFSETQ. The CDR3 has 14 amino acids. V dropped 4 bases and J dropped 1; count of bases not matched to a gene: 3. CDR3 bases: TGCGCCAGCAGCACAACAGGGGGCACAGATACGCAGTATTTT. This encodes CASSTTGGTDTQYF.

The CDR3 DNA sequence: TGTGCCAGCAGTCGGGGACAGGGGTATCTCGATGGCTACACCTTC. This gives the protein CASSRGQGYLDGYTF. The V and J genes are TRBV28 and TRBJ1-2; 10 bases line up with TRBD1. Trimming at V came to 5 bases and at J to 6 bases, leaving 9 bases not matched to a gene. This CDR3 spans 15 amino acids. Looked up from germline, CDR1 is MDHEN and CDR2 is SYDVKM.

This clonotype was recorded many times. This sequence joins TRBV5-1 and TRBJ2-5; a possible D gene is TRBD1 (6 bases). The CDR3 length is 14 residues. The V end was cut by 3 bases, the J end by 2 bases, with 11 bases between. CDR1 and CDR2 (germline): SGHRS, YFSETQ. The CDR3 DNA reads TGCGCCAGCAGCTGGAATGGACAGCAAGAGACCCAGTACTTC. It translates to CASSWNGQQETQYF.

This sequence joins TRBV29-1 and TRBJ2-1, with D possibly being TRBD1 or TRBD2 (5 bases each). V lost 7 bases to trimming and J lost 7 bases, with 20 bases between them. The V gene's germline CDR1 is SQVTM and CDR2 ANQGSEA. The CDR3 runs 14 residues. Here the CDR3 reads CSAATGSWGNEQFF. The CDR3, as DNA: TGCAGCGCCGCGACTGGCAGTTGGGGGAATGAGCAGTTCTTC.

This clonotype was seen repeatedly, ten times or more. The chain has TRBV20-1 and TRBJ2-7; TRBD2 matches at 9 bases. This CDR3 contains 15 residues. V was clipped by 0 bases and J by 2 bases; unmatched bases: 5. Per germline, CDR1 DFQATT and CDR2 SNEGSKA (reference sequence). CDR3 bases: TGCAGTGCTAGAGATCGGCTAGCGGGACCCTACGAGCAGTACTTC. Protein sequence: CSARDRLAGPYEQYF.

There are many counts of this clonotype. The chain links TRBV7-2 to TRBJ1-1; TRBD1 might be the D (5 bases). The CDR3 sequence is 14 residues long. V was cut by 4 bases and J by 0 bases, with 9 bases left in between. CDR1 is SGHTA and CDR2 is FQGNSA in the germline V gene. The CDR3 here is CASSSGLMNTEAFF. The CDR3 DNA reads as TGTGCCAGCAGCTCGGGACTGATGAACACTGAAGCTTTCTTT.

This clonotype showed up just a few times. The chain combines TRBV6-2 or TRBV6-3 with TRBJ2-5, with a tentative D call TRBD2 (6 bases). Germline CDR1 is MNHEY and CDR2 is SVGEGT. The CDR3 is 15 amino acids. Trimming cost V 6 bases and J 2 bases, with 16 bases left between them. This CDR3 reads CASSGGGSGQETQYF. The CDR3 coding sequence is TGTGCCAGCAGCGGCGGCGGTAGCGGACAAGAGACCCAGTACTTC.

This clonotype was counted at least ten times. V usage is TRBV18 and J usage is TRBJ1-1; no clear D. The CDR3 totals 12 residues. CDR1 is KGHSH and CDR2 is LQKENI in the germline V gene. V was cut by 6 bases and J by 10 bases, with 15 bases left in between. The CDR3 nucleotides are TGTGCCAGCTCCCGAATGCCCGGTGGAGCTTTCTTT. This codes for CASSRMPGGAFF.